This is a list of T cell receptor beta chains from one sample in a study of beta chain features in type 1 diabetes. Sequenced by immunoSEQ multiplex PCR; TCRdb stores in-frame clones only, minus some. This table holds some 160,000 clones, 7% to 9.5% found once. Sequences were obtained from central memory CD4+ T cells from blood. These receptors came from a woman in her thirties with type 1 diabetes. The CDR3 runs from the conserved cysteine through the conserved F or W. Each record gives: J gene, clone size, D gene, V gene, CDR3 length, CDR3 protein, CDR3 DNA. A D gene is named only where the DNA matches it firmly. Not every row has a clone size; where given, it reads once, few, many or a size class.

TRBJ2-1	NA	TRBD2	TRBV4-1	16	CASSRGGLAGANEQFF	TGCGCCAGCAGCCGAGGGGGACTAGCGGGAGCTAATGAGCAGTTCTTC
TRBJ2-5	NA	TRBD2	TRBV7-3	16	CASSLWAPGGEETQYF	TGTGCCAGCAGCCTATGGGCACCGGGGGGTGAGGAGACCCAGTACTTC
TRBJ2-2	NA	NA	TRBV9	15	CASSVATGNTGELFF	TGTGCCAGCAGCGTAGCAACCGGGAACACCGGGGAGCTGTTTTTT
TRBJ2-7	few	NA	TRBV2	12	CASRVTGYEQYF	TGTGCCAGCCGAGTCACTGGCTACGAGCAGTACTTC
TRBJ1-2	NA	TRBD1	TRBV19	13	CASSFRDRDGYTF	TGTGCCAGTAGTTTCCGGGACAGGGACGGCTACACCTTC
TRBJ1-1	few	NA	TRBV6-5	15	CASSRTPGDLPEAFF	TGTGCCAGCAGTCGTACCCCAGGGGACCTCCCTGAAGCTTTCTTT
TRBJ2-1	NA	NA	TRBV4-2	15	CASSQELGSNSEQFF	TGTGCCAGCAGCCAAGAGTTGGGCTCAAATTCAGAGCAGTTCTTC
TRBJ1-2	few	TRBD1	TRBV6-4	14	CASSDSATGQGYTF	TGTGCCAGCAGTGACTCGGCGACAGGGCAAGGCTACACCTTC
TRBJ1-2	few	NA	TRBV5-1	14	CASSEQGSTYGYTF	TGCGCCAGCAGCGAACAGGGTAGCACCTATGGCTACACCTTC
TRBJ2-7	few	NA	TRBV18	13	CASCGGPSYEQYF	TGTGCCAGCTGCGGAGGGCCGTCCTACGAGCAGTACTTC
TRBJ2-5	NA	TRBD2	TRBV30	15	CAWRPRLAGSETQYF	TGTGCCTGGAGGCCCAGACTAGCGGGATCGGAGACCCAGTACTTC
TRBJ1-1	NA	TRBD1	TRBV19	14	CASFDRERNTEAFF	TGTGCCAGTTTCGACAGGGAAAGGAACACTGAAGCTTTCTTT
TRBJ1-2	few	NA	TRBV5-6	14	CASSDIQESYGYTF	TGTGCCAGCAGCGATATACAGGAATCCTATGGCTACACCTTC
TRBJ2-7	NA	NA	TRBV27	13	CASSNLGAYEQYF	TGTGCCAGCAGTAACTTGGGGGCTTACGAGCAGTACTTC
TRBJ1-1	few	TRBD1	TRBV10-3	17	CAISEPSTGLVSTEAFF	TGTGCCATCAGTGAGCCCTCGACAGGGTTGGTGAGCACTGAAGCTTTCTTT
TRBJ1-1	few	NA	TRBV28	12	CASGRVNTEAFF	TGTGCCTCAGGCAGGGTGAACACTGAAGCTTTCTTT
TRBJ2-1	NA	TRBD2	TRBV30	15	CAWSGLAGGFNEQFF	TGTGCCTGGAGTGGACTAGCGGGAGGGTTCAATGAGCAGTTCTTC
TRBJ2-1	NA	TRBD2	TRBV11-3	15	CASSLTSGLYNEQFF	TGTGCCAGCAGCCTAACTAGCGGGCTATACAATGAGCAGTTCTTC
TRBJ2-2	few	TRBD1	TRBV10-1	13	CASGTGNTGELFF	TGCGCCAGCGGGACAGGGAACACCGGGGAGCTGTTTTTT
TRBJ2-6	NA	NA	TRBV6-6	16	CATLRGALAGANVLTF	TGTGCCACTCTACGGGGAGCGCTAGCTGGGGCCAACGTCCTGACTTTC
TRBJ1-5	NA	NA	TRBV11-2	13	CASSLDRAQPQHF	TGTGCCAGCAGCTTAGACAGGGCCCAGCCCCAGCATTTT
TRBJ2-5	NA	NA	TRBV29-1	14	CSVAGWGPQETQYF	TGCAGCGTTGCAGGCTGGGGGCCCCAAGAGACCCAGTACTTC
TRBJ2-6	many	TRBD1	TRBV2	15	CASSGQGIGANVLTF	TGTGCCAGCAGTGGACAGGGGATTGGGGCCAACGTCCTGACTTTC
TRBJ2-3	NA	TRBD2	TRBV2	16	CASSDWASGSRDTQYF	TGTGCCAGCAGTGATTGGGCTAGCGGGAGTAGAGATACGCAGTATTTT
TRBJ1-1	NA	NA	TRBV2	13	CASTPDLGMEAFF	TGTGCCAGCACACCAGACCTCGGGATGGAAGCTTTCTTT
TRBJ1-1	few	NA	TRBV30	13	CAWTILMNTEAFF	TGTGCCTGGACTATTCTGATGAACACTGAAGCTTTCTTT
TRBJ1-4	NA	TRBD1	TRBV27	15	CASRHGQAKGEKLFF	TGTGCCAGCAGACATGGACAGGCAAAGGGGGAAAAACTGTTTTTT
TRBJ1-1	few	NA	TRBV7-3	15	CASSSWGGLNTEAFF	TGTGCCAGCAGCTCTTGGGGCGGATTGAACACTGAAGCTTTCTTT
TRBJ1-5	few	NA	TRBV19	13	CASSISGSQPQHF	TGTGCCAGTAGTATTTCTGGTAGTCAGCCCCAGCATTTT
TRBJ2-7	few	TRBD2	TRBV10-3	12	CANGLAGGEQYF	TGTGCCAACGGACTAGCGGGAGGCGAGCAGTACTTC
TRBJ2-3	NA	NA	TRBV30	14	CAWSGEDLTDTQYF	TGTGCCTGGAGTGGGGAGGACCTCACAGATACGCAGTATTTT
TRBJ2-7	NA	TRBD2	TRBV27	12	CASRWREGEQYF	TGTGCCAGCAGATGGCGGGAGGGCGAGCAGTACTTC
TRBJ2-2	few	NA	TRBV7-2	16	CASSPEGGTRTGELFF	TGTGCCAGCAGTCCCGAGGGGGGGACAAGGACCGGGGAGCTGTTTTTT